These 21 T cell receptor beta chains originate from one sample sequenced in a study of Ad26.COV2.S vaccination and SARS-CoV-2 variants. Treatment described: roughly 18 received Ad26.COV2.S at low or high dose, single or two shots; 5 received placebo; per-sample allocation not given. Samples analyzed were those drawn on day 63 after the first vaccine or placebo injection. Method: immunoSEQ multiplex PCR; TCRdb's copy keeps in-frame clones and lacks some. This table holds about 440,000 clones, less than 95% found once. Here the sequenced sample was peripheral blood, taken in a trial of Ad26.COV2.S vaccine versus placebo. Source of these receptors: a person between 18 and 59 years old who received the Ad26.COV2.S COVID-19 vaccine or a placebo.

The sample holds a few counts of this clone. V is TRBV6-2 or TRBV6-3 and J is TRBJ2-7; a possible D gene is TRBD2 (6 bases). The CDR3 is made up of 15 amino acids. The V end was cut by 5 bases, the J end by 5 bases, with 19 bases between. Germline V lookup: CDR1 MNHEY, CDR2 SVGEGT. CDR3 loop: CASSGPGLPLDEQYF. CDR3 bases: TGTGCCAGCAGTGGCCCGGGACTCCCTTTGGACGAGCAGTACTTC.

V gene TRBV11-1 combines with J gene TRBJ2-1; D is uncertain. The CDR3 has 15 amino acids. Germline lookup yields CDR1 SGHAT and CDR2 FQDESV (reference sequence). Trimming removed 5 bases from V and 3 bases from J, with 14 bases in between. CDR3 amino acids: CASSAPVGLYNEQFF. The CDR3 DNA sequence: TGTGCCAGCAGCGCACCCGTCGGCCTCTACAATGAGCAGTTCTTC.

This clone showed up just once. The gene calls are TRBV7-9 and TRBJ2-3; 10 nucleotides agree with TRBD2. In germline, CDR1 is SEHNR, CDR2 FQNEAQ (reference sequence). The CDR3 extends over 15 amino acids. V trimming: 4 bases; J trimming: 4 bases; junction bases outside the gene matches: 5. CDR3 sequence: CASSSLAGAADTQYF. The DNA of the CDR3 is TGTGCCAGCAGCTCCCTAGCGGGAGCCGCAGATACGCAGTATTTT.

V gene TRBV9 combines with J gene TRBJ2-7; D call uncertain. V lost 4 bases to trimming and J lost 0 bases, with 5 bases between them. This CDR3 spans 12 amino acids. Germline V gives CDR1 SGDLS, CDR2 YYNGEE. CDR3 DNA: TGTGCCAGCAGCTCTCCCTCCTACGAGCAGTACTTC. Translation gives CASSSPSYEQYF. The entire variable domain, with the rest obtained from reference TRBV9 and TRBJ2-7, is as follows: DSGVTQTPKHLITATGQRVTLRCSPRSGDLSVYWYQQSLDQGLQFLIQYYNGEERAKGNILERFSAQQFPDLHSELNLSSLELGDSALYFCASSSPSYEQYFGPGTRLTVT.

This chain joins TRBV18 and TRBJ2-2, with 10 bases that match TRBD2. This CDR3 comprises 19 residues. V shed 0 bases and J 4 bases; nucleotides not matched to a gene: 11. Germline assignment: CDR1 KGHSH and CDR2 LQKENI. The CDR3 DNA reads as TGTGCCAGCTCACCACCGGCGCTAGCGGGAGCCCCGAGCACCGGGGAGCTGTTTTTT. The encoded protein is CASSPPALAGAPSTGELFF.

The gene calls are TRBV20-1 and TRBJ2-1; no firm D call. The CDR3 runs 11 residues. Trimming shortened V by 5 bases and J by 3 bases, and 5 bases separated the two germline ends. Germline CDR1 DFQATT, CDR2 SNEGSKA (reference sequence). CDR3: CSAGRYNEQFF. CDR3 DNA sequence: TGCAGTGCTGGTCGCTACAATGAGCAGTTCTTC.

Points on this clone: This specimen includes other DNA sequences encoding the same CDR3. The chain carries TRBV27 and TRBJ2-7; D is uncertain. With 2 bases removed from V and 3 bases from J, the gap between germline ends came to 8 bases. The CDR3 runs 13 residues. From germline, CDR1 is MNHEY and CDR2 SMNVEV (reference sequence). The CDR3 nucleotides are TGTGCCAGCAGTTTAGGCCGAGACTACGAGCAGTACTTC. This sequence encodes CASSLGRDYEQYF.

The chain joins TRBV28 to TRBJ1-4; D unclear. This CDR3 spans 14 amino acids. V was pared by 4 bases and J by 4 bases, with 10 bases between. Germline-derived CDR1 and CDR2 are MDHEN and SYDVKM. CDR3 loop: CASSYRQNNEKLFF. In DNA form, the CDR3 reads TGTGCCAGCAGTTACCGGCAGAATAATGAAAAACTGTTTTTT.

The chain has TRBV7-9 and TRBJ1-2; 8 nucleotides align to TRBD1. V lost 2 bases and J lost 8; bases outside the gene matches: 19. The CDR3 is 18 amino acids. CDR1 is SEHNR, CDR2 FQNEAQ, per germline (reference sequence). CDR3 in amino acids: CASSLRSGQGLSVRGYTF. CDR3 nucleotide sequence: TGTGCCAGCAGCTTAAGGTCAGGACAGGGACTTTCGGTGCGCGGCTACACCTTC.

The chain combines TRBV7-6 with TRBJ2-1; 7 bases align to TRBD1. The CDR3 covers 14 residues. The germline gives CDR1 SGHVS, CDR2 FNYEAQ. V dropped 6 bases and J dropped 2; count of bases not matched to a gene: 4. The CDR3, as DNA: TGTGCCAGCAGGCTACAGGGGACCTACAATGAGCAGTTCTTC. This translates into CASRLQGTYNEQFF.

The chain links TRBV9 to TRBJ2-5; D uncertain. The V gene's germline CDR1 is SGDLS and CDR2 YYNGEE. V shed 4 bases and J shed 4 bases, with 14 bases lying between them. The CDR3 is 14 amino acids. As DNA, the CDR3 is TGTGCCAGCAGCCTACGCGCCTCCCCAGAGACCCAGTACTTC. This encodes CASSLRASPETQYF.

The V gene is TRBV28, the J gene TRBJ2-7; 7 positions match TRBD1. The V gene's germline CDR1 is MDHEN and CDR2 SYDVKM. V lost 6 bases and J lost 6; bases outside the gene matches: 11. This CDR3 is built from 14 residues. Here the CDR3 reads CASSPTGEVSEQYF. CDR3 nucleotide sequence: TGTGCCAGCAGCCCTACAGGGGAAGTATCCGAGCAGTACTTC.

The gene calls are TRBV15 and TRBJ2-7; 8 nucleotides line up with TRBD1. The CDR3 totals 14 residues. The germline V gene has CDR1 LNHNV and CDR2 YYDKDF (reference sequence). J lost 1 base, V lost 1 base, and 0 bases had no gene match. CDR3 residues: CATSRGTGSYEQYF. The DNA for the CDR3 is TGTGCCACCAGCAGAGGGACAGGGTCCTACGAGCAGTACTTC.

As DNA, the CDR3 is TGTGCCAGCAGACGCACAGATACGCAGTATTTT. Translated, it gives CASRRTDTQYF. This rearrangement joins TRBV6-5 to TRBJ2-3; D uncertain. V was trimmed by 6 bases and J by 1 base, leaving 2 bases between them. This CDR3 has 11 residues. Germline V gene sequence: CDR1 MNHEY, CDR2 SVGAGI.

In this sample, this clone turned up once. The rearrangement joins TRBV6-2 or TRBV6-3 to TRBJ2-3, with 12 positions matching TRBD2. The CDR3 consists of 16 residues. The V gene end was trimmed by 4 bases and the J gene end by 5 bases; junction bases not matched to a gene: 7. Per the germline V gene, CDR1 is MNHEY and CDR2 is SVGEGT. The CDR3 spells CASSFLAGGPRDTQYF. CDR3 nucleotides: TGTGCCAGCAGTTTTCTAGCGGGAGGGCCCAGAGATACGCAGTATTTT.

This chain links TRBV2 with TRBJ2-3, with a weak D call TRBD1 (5 bases). Germline CDR1 reads SNHLY; CDR2 reads FYNNEI. The CDR3 has 15 amino acids. Trimming took off 3 bases at V and 1 base at J, with 11 bases between the two ends. The CDR3 bases are TGTGCCAGCAGTGAGCAGGGAATGCGCACAGATACGCAGTATTTT. Encoded protein: CASSEQGMRTDTQYF.

A note on this clone: The same CDR3 arises from other DNA sequences in this sample as well. This chain connects TRBV28 to TRBJ2-3; D not resolved. Germline-derived CDR1 and CDR2 are MDHEN and SYDVKM. This CDR3 region has 14 residues. Trimming shortened V by 3 bases and J by 2 bases, and 9 bases separated the two germline ends. The CDR3 here is CASSLTSVTDTQYF. DNA of the CDR3: TGTGCCAGCAGTTTGACCAGCGTCACAGATACGCAGTATTTT.

The rearrangement links TRBV4-2 to TRBJ2-1, with TRBD1 matching 8 bases. The V segment lost 8 bases and the J segment 0 bases; nucleotides outside the gene matches: 15. The CDR3 loop spans 18 amino acids. The germline V gene has CDR1 LGHNA and CDR2 YNFKEQ. As DNA, the CDR3 is TGTGCCAGCCACAGCAGGGGTTCCACAGGGGGCTCCTACAATGAGCAGTTCTTC. Its translation: CASHSRGSTGGSYNEQFF.

The chain recombines TRBV12-3 or TRBV12-4 with TRBJ2-5; D uncertain. This CDR3 contains 13 residues. V lost 1 base and J lost 5, with 8 bases in between. The CDR3 region is CASSLGSEETQYF. CDR3 DNA: TGTGCCAGCAGTTTAGGGTCTGAGGAGACCCAGTACTTC.

The chain links TRBV2 to TRBJ2-4; the match to TRBD2 covers 7 bases. V gave up 6 bases and J gave up 8 bases; unmatched junction bases: 10. The germline CDR1 and CDR2 sequences are SNHLY and FYNNEI. The CDR3 is 14 amino acids. The CDR3 here is CASRDGLVQDIQYF. CDR3 nucleotides: TGTGCCAGCAGAGACGGACTAGTTCAGGACATTCAGTACTTC.

The chain employs TRBV6-5 and TRBJ2-1; 10 bases fit TRBD2. The V gene's germline CDR1 is MNHEY and CDR2 SVGAGI. Trimming removed 3 bases from V and 9 bases from J; junction bases left unmatched: 2. The CDR3 runs to 13 residues. The CDR3 sequence is CASSYSSGSEQFF. The CDR3 DNA is TGTGCCAGCAGTTATTCTAGCGGGAGTGAGCAGTTCTTC.